These 31 T cell receptor beta chains share one sample of origin, sequenced in a study of shared clonotypes between healthy human individuals (dated by TCRdb to the early 2020s). Libraries were made using the immunoSEQ multiplex PCR assay. Imported from immuneACCESS, the table was reduced by TCRdb to in-frame sequences with V and J called. These copies leave out some clones; in studies compared against another copy, an unresolved V gene accounts for under half, and the cause of the remainder is not known. Counted in this sample were about 480,000 clones; almost 80% of them appeared once. Around 13% of the sample rests with the top ten. Sequenced: PBMCs. The source is a woman in her 40s in good health. Some clones in this sample may be carry-over from other donors' samples.

The J gene is TRBJ1-1, the V gene TRBV15, with TRBD1 identical over 7 bases. This CDR3 contains 17 residues. Germline CDR1 is LNHNV and CDR2 is YYDKDF (reference sequence). With V trimmed by 0 bases and J by 7 bases, 14 bases remained unmatched. CDR3 nucleotides: TGTGCCACCAGCAGAGAGGGACAGAGGTTTTTTTTTAGTGAAGCTTTCTTT. This codes for CATSREGQRFFFSEAFF.

The sample holds a few counts of this clone. V gene TRBV19 combines with J gene TRBJ1-1; no clear D. The CDR3 covers 14 residues. Per the germline V gene, CDR1 is LNHDA and CDR2 is SQIVND (reference sequence). The ends were cut back, 4 bases at V and 0 bases at J, with 9 bases in the middle. This chain's CDR3 is CASSRAYMNTEAFF. For the CDR3, the DNA is TGTGCCAGTAGTAGGGCCTATATGAACACTGAAGCTTTCTTT.

This clone came up many times. The chain's CDR3 is CAISAGTGAEAQHF. The CDR3 nucleotides read TGTGCCATCAGTGCCGGGACGGGCGCGGAGGCCCAGCATTTT. The rearrangement uses TRBV10-3 and TRBJ1-5; perhaps TRBD1 as D (5 bases). The V gene's germline CDR1 is ENHRY and CDR2 SYGVKD. Trimming took off 4 bases at V and 11 bases at J, with 18 bases between the two ends. This CDR3 is built from 14 residues.

The chain couples TRBV5-6 to TRBJ2-5; TRBD1 or TRBD2 may be the D gene (5 bases each). Per the germline V gene, CDR1 is SGHDT and CDR2 is YYEEEE. The CDR3 runs 14 residues. The V end lost 5 bases, the J end lost 4 bases, and 15 bases lay between the germline ends. CDR3 sequence reads: CASRKRGEGETQYF. The DNA of the CDR3 is TGTGCCAGCAGGAAGAGGGGCGAGGGAGAGACCCAGTACTTC. The full variable domain, completed using reference TRBV5-6 and TRBJ2-5, is DAGVTQSPTHLIKTRGQQVTLRCSPKSGHDTVSWYQQALGQGPQFIFQYYEEEERQRGNFPDRFSGHQFPNYSSELNVNALLLGDSALYLCASRKRGEGETQYFGPGTRLLVL.

This clone is a singleton in its sample. This chain connects TRBV29-1 to TRBJ1-3; TRBD1 is a possible D gene (6 bases). Trimming took off 5 bases at V and 0 bases at J, with 11 bases between the two ends. CDR1 is SQVTM and CDR2 is ANQGSEA in the germline V gene. CDR3 length: 14 residues. The CDR3 loop reads CSVLTGFSGNTIYF. The CDR3 region has the DNA TGCAGCGTTCTCACAGGGTTCTCTGGAAACACCATATATTTT.

V is TRBV19 and J is TRBJ2-7, with D possibly being TRBD1 (6 bases). CDR1 is LNHDA and CDR2 is SQIVND in the germline V gene (reference sequence). The germline V and J ends were trimmed by 1 base and 0 bases, with 13 bases remaining between them. This CDR3 has 16 residues. Written as DNA, the CDR3 is TGTGCCAGTAGTATAGGGAGTGGGGACAACTCCTACGAGCAGTACTTC. This sequence encodes CASSIGSGDNSYEQYF.

This clone has only one observation. J is TRBJ1-1 and V is TRBV18; D remains unclear. The V and J ends lost 0 bases and 0 bases respectively, with 11 bases between them. Germline V lookup: CDR1 KGHSH, CDR2 LQKENI. The length of the CDR3 is 16 residues. The CDR3 sequence is CASSPPKAALNTEAFF. In nucleotides, the CDR3 is TGTGCCAGCTCACCACCAAAGGCAGCCCTGAACACTGAAGCTTTCTTT.

The rearrangement links TRBV10-3 to TRBJ2-2; D not certain. This CDR3 is 13 amino acids long. V lost 3 bases and J lost 1, with 3 bases in between. The germline V gene encodes CDR1 ENHRY and CDR2 SYGVKD. CDR3 protein: CAISDMNTGELFF. CDR3 DNA: TGTGCCATCAGTGATATGAACACCGGGGAGCTGTTTTTT.

This chain links TRBV7-9 with TRBJ2-3, with TRBD2 as a possible D gene (6 bases). Trimming left V 0 bases short and J 6 bases short, with 10 bases between. The CDR3 totals 14 residues. Germline V lookup: CDR1 SEHNR, CDR2 FQNEAQ (reference sequence). The CDR3 loop reads CASSLAGGVDTQYF. The CDR3 DNA follows: TGTGCCAGCAGCTTAGCGGGGGGAGTGGATACGCAGTATTTT.

The chain employs TRBV7-2 and TRBJ1-1, with D perhaps matching TRBD1 (6 bases). CDR1 and CDR2 from the germline V gene are SGHTA and FQGNSA. This CDR3 is built from 11 residues. V dropped 5 bases and J dropped 8 bases, with 9 bases sitting between them. CDR3 nucleotides: TGTGCCAGCAGCCCGGGGGCGGAAGCTTTCTTT. Amino acid sequence: CASSPGAEAFF.

This chain uses TRBV10-3 with TRBJ2-3; possibly TRBD1 for D (6 bases). V was shortened by 3 bases and J by 2 bases, with 9 bases between the two germline ends. CDR3 length: 14 residues. Germline V gene sequence: CDR1 ENHRY, CDR2 SYGVKD. The CDR3 DNA follows: TGTGCCATCAGTGACGGACAGACCACAGATACGCAGTATTTT. This translates into CAISDGQTTDTQYF.

The chain links TRBV19 to TRBJ2-5; D is perhaps TRBD2 (5 bases). The germline V and J ends were trimmed by 5 bases and 5 bases, with 12 bases remaining between them. CDR1 and CDR2 from the germline V gene are LNHDA and SQIVND (reference sequence). This CDR3 spans 13 amino acids. CDR3 DNA: TGTGCCAGTAGTTCCGGGCGGGCGGAGACCCAGTACTTC. Its protein product is CASSSGRAETQYF.

This chain connects TRBV28 to TRBJ2-7, with 14 bases lining up with TRBD2. CDR1 MDHEN and CDR2 SYDVKM come from the germline V gene. Germline trimming cut 6 bases from V and 6 bases from J; bases unmatched to any gene: 19. This CDR3 comprises 19 residues. CDR3 protein: CASSRGTGGLAGVAPEQYF. The CDR3 DNA reads as TGTGCCAGCAGCAGAGGGACAGGGGGACTAGCGGGAGTCGCTCCCGAGCAGTACTTC.

The V and J genes are TRBV19 and TRBJ1-5, with a tentative D call TRBD1 (6 bases). Deletions cut 6 bases from V and 2 bases from J, with 17 bases between. This CDR3 has 16 amino acids. CDR1 is LNHDA and CDR2 is SQIVND in the germline V gene (reference sequence). DNA of the CDR3: TGTGCCAGTAGAGAACGTACAGGGTCGCGCAATCAGCCCCAGCATTTT. Translating it yields CASRERTGSRNQPQHF.

The rearrangement links TRBV6-1 to TRBJ2-3; the D is unclear. V lost 3 bases, J lost 0 bases, and 7 bases lay in between. Looked up from germline, CDR1 is MNHNS and CDR2 is SASEGT. The CDR3 runs 14 residues. CDR3 in DNA: TGTGCCAGCAGTGAGCTTACTAGCACAGATACGCAGTATTTT. This translates into CASSELTSTDTQYF.

The chain uses TRBV15 and TRBJ2-1; 8 positions match TRBD2. Trimming removed 3 bases from V and 3 bases from J; junction bases left unmatched: 7. Germline CDR1 LNHNV, CDR2 YYDKDF (reference sequence). This CDR3 comprises 16 residues. The CDR3 DNA follows: TGTGCCACCAGCAGGGAGGGACTAGGGCTCTACAATGAGCAGTTCTTC. This sequence encodes CATSREGLGLYNEQFF. The whole variable domain, remainder taken from reference TRBV15 and TRBJ2-1, is DAMVIQNPRYQVTQFGKPVTLSCSQTLNHNVMYWYQQKSSQAPKLLFHYYDKDFNNEADTPDNFQSRRPNTSFCFLDIRSPGLGDTAMYLCATSREGLGLYNEQFFGPGTRLTVL.

This chain joins TRBV28 and TRBJ1-1; D is unresolved. Trimming left V 2 bases short and J 10 bases short, with 20 bases between. Germline assignment: CDR1 MDHEN and CDR2 SYDVKM. The CDR3 length is 15 residues. The CDR3 sequence is CASSLIPTGQRGAFF. CDR3 DNA sequence: TGTGCCAGCAGTTTAATCCCCACCGGGCAACGTGGAGCTTTCTTT. Drawing the rest from reference TRBV28 and TRBJ1-1, the complete variable domain is DVKVTQSSRYLVKRTGEKVFLECVQDMDHENMFWYRQDPGLGLRLIYFSYDVKMKEKGDIPEGYSVSREKKERFSLILESASTNQTSMYLCASSLIPTGQRGAFFGQGTRLTVV.

This clone was picked up one time. An end of the junction does not agree with germline; a read error may underlie this. The chain has TRBV7-9 and TRBJ1-2; a possible D gene is TRBD1 (5 bases). The CDR3 totals 14 residues. The V gene's germline CDR1 is SEHNR and CDR2 FQNEAQ (reference sequence). This chain's CDR3 is CASSLAAGTYGYTF. The CDR3 nucleotides are TGTGCCAGCAGCCTAGCGGCAGGGACCTATGGCTACACCTTC. The whole variable domain, filled in from reference TRBV7-9 and TRBJ1-2, reads DTGVSQNPRHKITKRGQNVTFRCDPISEHNRLYWYRQTLGQGPEFLTYFQNEAQLEKSRLLSDRFSAERPKGSFSTLEIQRTEQGDSAMYLCASSLAAGTYGYTFGSGTRLTVV.

The chain has TRBV7-2 and TRBJ2-7; 8 nucleotides align to TRBD1. This CDR3 is built from 16 residues. V dropped 5 bases and J dropped 1; count of bases not matched to a gene: 10. The germline V gene has CDR1 SGHTA and CDR2 FQGNSA. The CDR3: CASSQAGGGNSYEQYF. Written as DNA, the CDR3 is TGTGCCAGCAGCCAGGCAGGGGGCGGCAATTCCTACGAGCAGTACTTC.

The rearrangement links TRBV5-1 to TRBJ1-4; D perhaps matches TRBD1 (6 bases). Germline lookup yields CDR1 SGHRS and CDR2 YFSETQ. Trimming took 6 bases from V and 7 from J, leaving 22 bases between them. CDR3 size: 16 residues. CDR3 DNA: TGCGCCAGCACCCGTACTGTGGGGGCTGAGGGTGAAAAACTGTTTTTT. Translation: CASTRTVGAEGEKLFF.

The chain has TRBV6-1 and TRBJ1-5; 11 bases match TRBD1. Trimming at V came to 10 bases and at J to 4 bases, leaving 9 bases not matched to a gene. From germline, CDR1 is MNHNS and CDR2 SASEGT. The CDR3 covers 15 residues. CDR3 loop: CAIGRDRGGNQPQHF. In DNA, the CDR3 is TGTGCCATCGGCCGGGACAGGGGGGGAAATCAGCCCCAGCATTTT.

A few counts support this clone. The chain has TRBV5-1 and TRBJ1-1; no clear D. The V end was cut by 0 bases, the J end by 5 bases, with 17 bases between. Germline loops: CDR1 SGHRS, CDR2 YFSETQ. CDR3 size: 16 residues. CDR3 in DNA: TGCGCCAGCAGCTTGGTGGATTCTCAAGGCGAAACTGAAGCTTTCTTT. Its translation: CASSLVDSQGETEAFF.

The sample holds a few counts of this clone. The chain carries TRBV28 and TRBJ1-1, with D perhaps TRBD1 (5 bases). V gave up 6 bases and J gave up 3 bases, with 5 bases separating them. CDR1 is MDHEN and CDR2 is SYDVKM in the germline V gene. The CDR3 sequence is 11 residues long. CDR3 sequence: CASSRDTEAFF. Written as DNA, the CDR3 is TGTGCCAGCAGCAGGGACACTGAAGCTTTCTTT.

Of note for this clone: The sample holds other DNA sequences that translate to the same CDR3. The rearrangement joins TRBV5-1 to TRBJ2-2, with 8 bases that match TRBD1. The germline CDR1 and CDR2 sequences are SGHRS and YFSETQ. V was clipped by 0 bases and J by 5 bases; unmatched bases: 0. CDR3 length: 14 residues. In nucleotides, the CDR3 is TGCGCCAGCAGCTTGGGACAGGGGACCGGGGAGCTGTTTTTT. This gives the protein CASSLGQGTGELFF.

This chain links TRBV5-1 with TRBJ2-7; unclear D gene. Trimming removed 4 bases from V and 2 bases from J, with 13 bases in between. The CDR3 is made up of 14 amino acids. Looked up from germline, CDR1 is SGHRS and CDR2 is YFSETQ. The CDR3 sequence: CASSVTQSTYEQYF. DNA for the CDR3: TGCGCCAGCAGCGTCACACAGTCGACCTACGAGCAGTACTTC.

The V and J genes are TRBV15 and TRBJ1-4; D is uncertain. The V end was cut by 0 bases, the J end by 7 bases, with 12 bases between. The CDR3 is 15 residues long. Germline CDR1 reads LNHNV; CDR2 reads YYDKDF (reference sequence). The CDR3: CATSRDGVVVEKLFF. The CDR3 DNA is TGTGCCACCAGCAGAGACGGGGTGGTGGTTGAAAAACTGTTTTTT.

The gene calls are TRBV5-1 and TRBJ2-5; no clear D gene. CDR1 and CDR2 from the germline V gene are SGHRS and YFSETQ. The V end was cut by 4 bases, the J end by 1 base, with 11 bases between. The CDR3 is 14 residues long. CDR3 coding DNA: TGCGCCAGCAGCCCCCATGAGGCCCAAGAGACCCAGTACTTC. Its protein is CASSPHEAQETQYF.

The V and J genes are TRBV27 and TRBJ2-2, with a possible D match to TRBD1 (6 bases). Between the trimmed V and J ends, which lost 5 bases and 5 bases, there was a span of 15 bases. Germline V gene data show CDR1 as MNHEY and CDR2 as SMNVEV (reference sequence). The length of the CDR3 is 15 residues. CDR3 bases: TGTGCCAGCAGTGACGTCACAGGGACAACCGGGGAGCTGTTTTTT. It translates to CASSDVTGTTGELFF.

This CDR3 reads CASSWQEGNQPQHF. The DNA of the CDR3 is TGTGCCAGCAGCTGGCAGGAGGGCAATCAGCCCCAGCATTTT. The chain couples TRBV6-5 to TRBJ1-5, with D unclear. V was cut by 6 bases and J by 2 bases, with 11 bases left in between. Germline CDR1 is MNHEY and CDR2 is SVGAGI. The CDR3 spans 14 residues.

This clone was seen at least ten times. The chain links TRBV5-1 to TRBJ2-1; 7 bases match TRBD1. The CDR3 contains 15 residues. With 4 bases clipped from V and 6 bases from J, the junction kept 10 bases outside the gene matches. CDR1 is SGHRS and CDR2 is YFSETQ in the germline V gene. DNA of the CDR3: TGCGCCAGCAGCCCCCGGACAGGTGGTACCAATGAGCAGTTCTTC. Residues: CASSPRTGGTNEQFF.

The rearrangement links TRBV4-2 to TRBJ2-1, with TRBD2 identical over 9 bases. Germline CDR1 and CDR2: LGHNA and YNFKEQ. Trimming removed 0 bases from V and 7 bases from J; junction bases left unmatched: 7. CDR3 length equals 16 residues. The CDR3 nucleotides are TGTGCCAGCAGCCAAGAAGCAGCGGGAGGTGGAAATGAGCAGTTCTTC. Its translation is CASSQEAAGGGNEQFF.